A selection of T cell receptor beta chains follows, all from one sample in a study of T cell changes during pregnancy in multiple sclerosis. Clones were read by immunoSEQ multiplex PCR, and TCRdb kept only the in-frame ones, dropping some. The table lists about 52,000 clones, approximately 92% of them singletons. Sequences were derived from CD4+ T cells from peripheral blood mononuclear cells, sampled before pregnancy. The receptors derive from a female donor with multiple sclerosis, enrolled in a pregnancy study. Both conserved end residues are part of each CDR3. A D gene is named only where the DNA matches it firmly. Part of the rows lack a size; the others show once, few, many or a class for expanded clones.

>12|TRBV30|-|TRBJ1-2|-
TGTGCGAGGAGAGACAGAAACTATGGCTACACCTTC
CARRDRNYGYTF
>14|TRBV7-2|-|TRBJ2-1|-
TGTGCCAGCAGCGTCCGACAGGATTACAATGAGCAGTTCTTC
CASSVRQDYNEQFF
>12|TRBV10-2|-|TRBJ2-2|-
TGCGCCAGCACCGCGAACACCGGGGAGCTGTTTTTT
CASTANTGELFF
>14|TRBV12-5|TRBD1|TRBJ2-2|-
TGTGCTAGTGGTTTGGTGACAGGGGACGGGGAGCTGTTTTTT
CASGLVTGDGELFF
>17|TRBV19|TRBD1|TRBJ2-6|once
TGTGCCAGTTCTCTACAGGGACAGGGCTCTGGGGCCAACGTCCTGACTTTC
CASSLQGQGSGANVLTF
>13|TRBV30|-|TRBJ1-5|-
TGTGCCTGGAGTGTAGGGGTCCGCCAGCCCCAGCATTTT
CAWSVGVRQPQHF
>14|TRBV5-8|TRBD1|TRBJ1-2|once
TGTGCCAGCAGCGCCCGGGACAGAGTCTATGGCTACACCTTC
CASSARDRVYGYTF
>15|TRBV27|TRBD1|TRBJ1-1|few
TGTGCCAGCTCGGGGGACAGGGGTAGGGCCACTGAAGCTTTCTTT
CASSGDRGRATEAFF
>18|TRBV7-3|TRBD1|TRBJ2-1|-
TGTGCCAGCAGCTCAGAGGACAGGGGTGAGAAGACCTACAATGAGCAGTTCTTC
CASSSEDRGEKTYNEQFF
>14|TRBV7-9|TRBD1|TRBJ1-2|once
TGTGCCAGCAGCGTGGGACAGGGACTTCATGGCTACACCTTC
CASSVGQGLHGYTF
>18|TRBV11-2|TRBD2|TRBJ2-2|-
TGTGCCAGCAGATATTTAGCGACCGGGGGGAGGAACACCGGGGAGCTGTTTTTT
CASRYLATGGRNTGELFF
>11|TRBV10-1|-|TRBJ2-1|-
TGCGCCAGCAGTCGAGGGTCAAAGCAGTTCTTC
CASSRGSKQFF
>19|TRBV28|TRBD1|TRBJ1-5|-
TGTGCCAGCAGCTCTAATCGACCATCGACAGGGATAGGGGTGGAGCCCCAGCATTTT
CASSSNRPSTGIGVEPQHF
>14|TRBV7-9|-|TRBJ1-3|-
TGTGCCAGCAGCAGGGACATATCTGGAAACACCATATATTTT
CASSRDISGNTIYF
>14|TRBV2|TRBD1|TRBJ1-4|-
TGTGCCAGCAGTGAAAACAGGGGAGATGAAAAACTGTTTTTT
CASSENRGDEKLFF
>13|TRBV29-1|TRBD1|TRBJ2-1|-
TGCAGCGTTCTGGGGGGAGGAGGGACAGGGCAATTCTTC
CSVLGGGGTGQFF
>15|TRBV19|TRBD2|TRBJ2-2|once
TGTGCCAGTAGTAGCGGGAGGGTTATAACCGGGGAGCTGTTTTTT
CASSSGRVITGELFF
>14|TRBV29-1|TRBD2|TRBJ2-3|-
TGCAGCGCACAGGCGGGGGTTAGCACAGATACGCAGTATTTT
CSAQAGVSTDTQYF
>13|TRBV7-2|-|TRBJ1-2|-
TGTGCCAGCAGCCTAGGACCGGAGGGGGGCTACACCTTC
CASSLGPEGGYTF
>17|TRBV7-2|-|TRBJ2-7|-
TGTGCCAGCAGCTTAGGGGGCACTTCAACACTACGCTACGAGCAGTACTTC
CASSLGGTSTLRYEQYF
>12|TRBV6-1|TRBD2|TRBJ2-7|-
TGTGCCAGCAGTGAATTGGGAGGGGAGCAGTACTTC
CASSELGGEQYF
>14|TRBV27|TRBD1|TRBJ1-2|-
TGTGCCAGCAGTTCAGCAGGCAGGGGGGTTGGCTACACCTTC
CASSSAGRGVGYTF
>13|TRBV7-9|-|TRBJ2-7|-
TGTGCCAGCAGCCGCGGGGCGGCCGACGAGCAGTACTTC
CASSRGAADEQYF
>15|TRBV5-1|-|TRBJ2-6|-
TGCGCCAGCAGCGCGCAGGGGACTGGGGCCAACGTCCTGACTTTC
CASSAQGTGANVLTF
>16|TRBV27|TRBD2|TRBJ2-1|-
TGTGCCAGCACCCCCATCGGACTAGCGGATAACAATGAGCAGTTCTTC
CASTPIGLADNNEQFF
>16|TRBV19|TRBD2|TRBJ2-1|-
TGTGCCAGAATGAGCGGGAGTTTACCATCCTACAATGAGCAGTTCTTC
CARMSGSLPSYNEQFF
>19|TRBV19|TRBD2|TRBJ2-1|-
TGTGCCAGTAGTATAGAAGGCCCGTTCGGAGCGGGAGGGCGGAATGAGCAGTTCTTC
CASSIEGPFGAGGRNEQFF
>23|TRBV19|-|TRBJ1-3|-
TGTGCCAGTAACACCTCGACACTTCTGACCCACCTACGAGTTCCGGACTCTGGAAACACCATATATTTT
CASNTSTLLTHLRVPDSGNTIYF
>15|TRBV9|-|TRBJ2-3|-
TGTGCCAGCAGCGTAGAGGGGGTGAGGACAGATACGCAGTATTTT
CASSVEGVRTDTQYF
>13|TRBV4-1|TRBD2|TRBJ2-1|-
TGCGCCAGCAGCCAACTCCCGGGGGGTGAGCAGTTCTTC
CASSQLPGGEQFF
>15|TRBV6-1|-|TRBJ1-1|-
TGTGCCAGCAGGGCGACCACGACAAAGAACACTGAAGCTTTCTTT
CASRATTTKNTEAFF
>14|TRBV28|-|TRBJ1-1|-
TGTGCCAGCAGTCCCCCAGAACTGAACACTGAAGCTTTCTTT
CASSPPELNTEAFF
>15|TRBV30|TRBD2|TRBJ2-1|-
TGTGCCTGGAGTGAGAAGACCCTAGCGGGAAGGGAGCAGTTCTTC
CAWSEKTLAGREQFF
>20|TRBV28|TRBD1|TRBJ1-1|-
TGTGCCAGCAGTTTATGGGTTTCCGACAGGGCCGTTCTAAAAGACACTGAAGCTTTCTTT
CASSLWVSDRAVLKDTEAFF
>16|TRBV29-1|-|TRBJ2-2|-
TGCAGCGTTGAAAAATTAGGGCAGGGGAACACCGGGGAGCTGTTTTTT
CSVEKLGQGNTGELFF
>14|TRBV2|TRBD1|TRBJ2-7|-
TGTGCCAGCAGGAGGGACGGACAGGTCTACGAGCAGTACTTC
CASRRDGQVYEQYF
>14|TRBV29-1|-|TRBJ1-4|-
TGCAGCGTTCGGAGTGGGGGAGGCAATGAAAAACTGTTTTTT
CSVRSGGGNEKLFF
>15|TRBV6-6|TRBD1|TRBJ1-2|once
TGTGCCAGCAAAACGGGACAGGGGGCCTTCTATGGCTACACCTTC
CASKTGQGAFYGYTF
>15|TRBV19|-|TRBJ1-5|-
TGTGCCAGTAGTCCTGCAGGGACCGGGAGTCAGCCCCAGCATTTT
CASSPAGTGSQPQHF
>16|TRBV7-8|TRBD1|TRBJ1-1|-
TGTGCCAGCAGCTTAGGCAGCAGGGGGGTGAACACTGAAGCTTTCTTT
CASSLGSRGVNTEAFF
>14|TRBV5-1|-|TRBJ2-7|-
TGCGCCAGCAGCCCTGAGAAACAGGGATACGAGCAGTACTTC
CASSPEKQGYEQYF
>12|TRBV29-1|TRBD2|TRBJ2-1|-
TGCAGCGCCCTTTTAGCGGGGGGCTCCCAGTTCTTC
CSALLAGGSQFF
>14|TRBV6-4|TRBD1|TRBJ2-7|-
TGTGCCAGCCCTACGGGGGACAGGGTCTACGAGCAGTACTTC
CASPTGDRVYEQYF
>19|TRBV19|-|TRBJ1-5|-
TGTGCCAGTAGCTATCCCAAACAGGGTATCCCAATAAACAATCAGCCCCAGCATTTT
CASSYPKQGIPINNQPQHF
>14|TRBV12-5|TRBD2|TRBJ2-3|-
TGTGCTAGTGGTCCTCAGCGGGAGGCAGATACGCAGTATTTT
CASGPQREADTQYF
>12|TRBV5-4|-|TRBJ1-2|-
TGTGCCAGCAGCTCCCTGAACTATGGCTACACCTTC
CASSSLNYGYTF